The T cell receptor beta chain under discussion was sequenced for a study of CD8+CD57+ T cells in acquired aplastic anemia. Across the whole study: Recorded DNA amounts for sorted CD4+ and CD8+ cells had an average of about 3.5 ug.

About this clonotype: Its antigen is still unknown.

TCR beta VDJ and CDR3 were profiled, and genomic DNA was the template. One entry per CDR3 protein results from TCRdb running MiXCR on the reads. The table includes roughly 150,000 distinct CDR3 sequences, roughly 40% detected once. General study results and limits: Between the patient and control groups, CD8+ Simpson's diversity did not differ significantly. In common between the patients and the controls were more than 25 CD8+ CDR3 sequences.

This CDR3 comprises 13 residues. The J segment lost 2 bases and the V segment lost 5 bases, leaving 3 bases of the junction unmatched. CDR1 is SEHNR, CDR2 FQNEAQ, per germline (reference sequence). Sequenced input: sorted CD4+, CD8+, or CD8+CD57+ T cells (not recorded which) from PBMCs. The gene calls are TRBV7-9 and TRBJ2-7; TRBD1 matches 7 bases. The sequence came from a human donor in good health. In nucleotides, the CDR3 is TGTGCCAGCAGCAAAGGACAGGCCTACGAGCAGTACTTC. Its protein is CASSKGQAYEQYF.